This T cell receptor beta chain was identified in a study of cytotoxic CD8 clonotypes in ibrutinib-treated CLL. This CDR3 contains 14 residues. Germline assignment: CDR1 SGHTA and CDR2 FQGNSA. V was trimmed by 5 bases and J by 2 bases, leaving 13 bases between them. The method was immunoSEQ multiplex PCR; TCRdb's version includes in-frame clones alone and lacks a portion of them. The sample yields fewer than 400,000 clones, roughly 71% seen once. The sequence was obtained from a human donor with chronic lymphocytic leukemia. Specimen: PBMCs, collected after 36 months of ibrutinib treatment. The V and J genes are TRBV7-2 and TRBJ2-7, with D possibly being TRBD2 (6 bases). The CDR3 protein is CASSRRERTYEQYF. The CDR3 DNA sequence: TGTGCCAGCAGCCGCCGGGAGCGGACCTACGAGCAGTACTTC.